Listed here are 5 T cell receptor beta chains from one sample, sequenced in a study of early stage breast cancer tumors (TCRdb year 2017). The library was obtained by the immunoSEQ multiplex PCR assay. The immuneACCESS repertoire file appears here via TCRdb, limited to in-frame rearrangements. These files lack a portion of the clones; in checked studies, under half of the deficit traces to unresolved V genes, and the cause of the others is not known. The sample table lists approximately 48,000 clones, 80% to 95% of them with a count of one. Around 5% of the sample goes to the ten largest clones. Sequenced: blood. The receptor source for this set is a person aged 70 to 85 with breast cancer.

The V call is TRBV19, the J call TRBJ2-5; a weak D match, TRBD2 (7 bases). Trimming cost V 6 bases and J 7 bases, with 12 bases left between them. Germline-derived CDR1 and CDR2 are LNHDA and SQIVND (reference sequence). This CDR3 spans 12 amino acids. The CDR3 DNA reads as TGTGCCAGTAGCGGGGGGCCTGGGACCCAGTACTTC. It codes for CASSGGPGTQYF.

The chain carries TRBV10-3 and TRBJ2-1; TRBD1 agrees at 7 bases. The germline V gene has CDR1 ENHRY and CDR2 SYGVKD. V lost 4 bases to trimming and J lost 7 bases; unmatched junction nucleotides: 4. This CDR3 has 13 residues. The DNA for the CDR3 is TGTGCCATCAGTGTCGACAGGGTTAATGAGCAGTTCTTC. This encodes CAISVDRVNEQFF.

The J gene is TRBJ1-2, the V gene TRBV28, with 7 positions matching TRBD1. With V trimmed by 6 bases and J by 8 bases, 15 bases remained unmatched. There are 15 residues in the CDR3. Germline CDR1 and CDR2: MDHEN and SYDVKM. The CDR3 loop reads CASRPTGRGDTGYTF. CDR3 DNA sequence: TGTGCCAGCAGGCCGACAGGGAGAGGCGATACAGGCTACACCTTC.

The J gene is TRBJ2-3, the V gene TRBV15, with 10 bases that match TRBD1. This CDR3 is built from 13 residues. J gave up 4 bases and V 6 bases, and 1 base lay outside the gene matches. Germline CDR1 reads LNHNV; CDR2 reads YYDKDF (reference sequence). CDR3 DNA sequence: TGTGCCACCAGGGGGACAGGGGCAGATACGCAGTATTTT. It is translated as CATRGTGADTQYF. Combining the CDR3 with reference TRBV15 and TRBJ2-3 gives the whole variable domain DAMVIQNPRYQVTQFGKPVTLSCSQTLNHNVMYWYQQKSSQAPKLLFHYYDKDFNNEADTPDNFQSRRPNTSFCFLDIRSPGLGDTAMYLCATRGTGADTQYFGPGTRLTVL.

The V gene is TRBV9, the J gene TRBJ2-5; 14 bases agree with TRBD2. The CDR3 contains 16 residues. Germline-derived CDR1 and CDR2 are SGDLS and YYNGEE. V shed 3 bases, J shed 5 bases, and the junction held 6 bases outside the gene matches. Written as DNA, the CDR3 is TGTGCCAGCAGCGGAGGACTAGCGGGAGGTCACGAGACCCAGTACTTC. Translation gives CASSGGLAGGHETQYF.